This TCR beta chain originates from a study of human T cells and chemical hapten exposure (dated by TCRdb to the early 2020s). The study in broad terms: Libraries were pooled for sequencing, and variation in per-sample TCR yields was attributed mainly to small differences in library volumes within the pool. This study followed changes in the peripheral blood TCR repertoire in vivo during primary and secondary sensitization of alopecia patients to the hapten diphenylcyclopropenone (DPC). Each blood RNA sample was used to sequence both TCR alpha and TCR beta chains. The research as a whole found: After repeated subsampling, changes were observed in the strength of the expansion versus patch-test correlation and in the threshold at which the correlation became significant. DPC sensitization did not change how many TCRs were above 1 in 1000 frequency, and no evidence was found of alterations in global repertoire structure.

Libraries came from 5' RACE. Sequencing took place on an Illumina MiSeq. Library preparation attached unique molecular identifiers to individual cDNA molecules for quantitative, reproducible TCR counting. On the study's bioinformatics: Samples had a median of roughly 87,000 TCRs, with a range from 23,224 to 690,600. The Decombinator software suite was used to annotate V, J and CDR3 in the TCR reads. Every sample was subsampled to the same number of TCRs (28,000) for the PS versus PT1 abundance plots. Expanded TCRs were defined as absent before sensitization and observed at least eight times at the 2-week time point. Using fastp trimming at Q25 and MiXCR clonotype assembly, TCRdb reanalyzed the public sequencing data and kept in-frame beta chains. Every distinct CDR3 protein forms one entry, paired with its most common genes and DNA. None of the V and J calls come from the authors' own analysis; TCRdb made them. This sample comprises about 140,000 distinct CDR3 sequences, roughly 4% of them detected only once. The ten largest clones add up to 1.2% to 1.5% of the sample.

This clonotype showed up many times. Its antigen specificity is not known. No base quality information exists; no much larger clone differs at one position. Total RNA was extracted from unfractionated whole blood that had been collected in Tempus Blood RNA tubes. Five healthy volunteers served as TCR sequencing controls and were bled at day 0, 2 weeks and 6 weeks. The sequence came from a female donor in good health.

Here is the DNA: TGTGCCAGCAGCTTTTCAGCTTCGGCCCATCAGCCCCAGCATTTT. Translation gives CASSFSASAHQPQHF. Here the chain combines TRBV7-2 and TRBJ1-5, with an unclear D gene assignment. The V and J ends are trimmed by 3 bases and 5 bases, leaving 14 bases between them. Taken from cysteine to phenylalanine, the CDR3 has 15 residues. Only CDR3 DNA remains: 45 bases, in frame from the first base. From the germline V gene, CDR1 is SGHTA and CDR2 is FQGNSA.